This TCR beta chain comes out of a study of CD8+CD57+ T cells in acquired aplastic anemia. Study-wide findings and caveats: Reduced diversity was recorded for CD8+CD57+ cells relative to total CD4+ and CD8+ pools in patients.

CD8+CD57+ cell expansion had been shown by flow cytometry in patients chosen for sequencing. The CDR3 is 15 residues long. Germline V gene sequence: CDR1 SNHLY, CDR2 FYNNEI. Trimming cost V 3 bases and J 0 bases, with 9 bases left between them. This clonotype was observed at least ten times. No antigen is known for it. Researchers used genomic DNA as the template to profile TCR beta VDJ and CDR3. From the reads, TCRdb called clonotypes with MiXCR, one entry per CDR3 protein. The data show about 20,000 distinct CDR3 sequences, 30% to 50% seen once. The V call is TRBV2, the J call TRBJ2-1; perhaps TRBD2 as D (6 bases). This TCR derives from a human donor with aplastic anemia. The sequenced sample was CD8+CD57+ T cells sorted from PBMCs. The sample's subset: bead-enriched CD8+CD57+ effector memory T cells from SAA patients. The CDR3 DNA reads TGTGCCAGCAGTGAGCGGGAAAGCTCCTACAATGAGCAGTTCTTC. This sequence encodes CASSERESSYNEQFF.